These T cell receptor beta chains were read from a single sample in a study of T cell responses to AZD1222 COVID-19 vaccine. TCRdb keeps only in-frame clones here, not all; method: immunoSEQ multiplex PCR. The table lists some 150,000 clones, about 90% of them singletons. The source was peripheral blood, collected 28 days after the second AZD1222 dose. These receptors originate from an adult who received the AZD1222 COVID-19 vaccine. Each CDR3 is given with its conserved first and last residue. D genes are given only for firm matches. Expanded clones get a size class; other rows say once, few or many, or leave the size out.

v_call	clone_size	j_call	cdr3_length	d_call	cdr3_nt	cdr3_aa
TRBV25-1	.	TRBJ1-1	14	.	TGTGCCAGCAGTGAACTACTGAGGGACACTGAAGCTTTCTTT	CASSELLRDTEAFF
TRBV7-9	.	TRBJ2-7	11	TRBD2	TGTGCCAGCACGGGACTAGACGAGCAGTACTTC	CASTGLDEQYF
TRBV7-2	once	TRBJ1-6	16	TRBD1	TGTGCCAGCCGACTGCAGGGGGGCGCAGGAAATTCACCCCTCCACTTT	CASRLQGGAGNSPLHF
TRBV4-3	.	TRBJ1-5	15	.	TGCGCCAGCAGCCAAATCCAGGGTCCCAATCAGCCCCAGCATTTT	CASSQIQGPNQPQHF
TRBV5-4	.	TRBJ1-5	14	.	TGTGCCAGCAGCTCGGCGCCGCGCAATCAGCCCCAGCATTTT	CASSSAPRNQPQHF
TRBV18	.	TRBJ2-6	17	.	TGTGCCAGCTCTCTTGCAGGGGATGGTTCTGGGGCCAACGTCCTGACTTTC	CASSLAGDGSGANVLTF
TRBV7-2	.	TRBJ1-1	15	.	TGTGCCAGCAGCTCAAGTGGTGGTGGGGTCTTTGAAGCTTTCTTT	CASSSSGGGVFEAFF
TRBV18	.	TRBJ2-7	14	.	TGTGCCAGCTCACTGTCGCAAGGGGCGGCCGAGCAGTACTTC	CASSLSQGAAEQYF
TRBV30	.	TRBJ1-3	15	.	TGTGCCTGGAGCCTCGGGAGGGCTGCCGGAAACACCATATATTTT	CAWSLGRAAGNTIYF
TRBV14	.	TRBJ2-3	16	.	TGTGCCAGCAGCCAAGGGGGGACGGTGAGCACAGATACGCAGTATTTT	CASSQGGTVSTDTQYF
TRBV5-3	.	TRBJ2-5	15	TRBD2	TGTGCCAGAAGCCTACTGACTAGCGGAGGGGAGACCCAGTACTTC	CARSLLTSGGETQYF
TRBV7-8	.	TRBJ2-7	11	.	TGTGCCAGCAGCTTAAATTCCGAGCAGTACTTC	CASSLNSEQYF
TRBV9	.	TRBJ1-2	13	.	TGTGCCAGCAGCGCCAGTCTGGAGTATGGCTACACCTTC	CASSASLEYGYTF
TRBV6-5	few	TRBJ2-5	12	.	TGTGCCAGCAAGAGGAGTGGAGAGACCCAGTACTTC	CASKRSGETQYF
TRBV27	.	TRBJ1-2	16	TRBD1	TGTGCCAGCAGTTTATCCCCCAGGGGGCTAGACTATGGCTACACCTTC	CASSLSPRGLDYGYTF
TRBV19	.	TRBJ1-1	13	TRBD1	TGTGCCAGTAGTAACAGGGGGCGGACTGAAGCTTTCTTT	CASSNRGRTEAFF
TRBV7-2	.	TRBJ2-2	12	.	TGTGCCAGCACCATTAACGCCGGGGAGCTGTTTTTT	CASTINAGELFF
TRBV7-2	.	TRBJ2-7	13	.	TGTGCCAGCAGCTTAGCTGAGTCCTACGAGCAGTACTTC	CASSLAESYEQYF
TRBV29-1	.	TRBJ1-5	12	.	TGCAGCTCCCGCGAAGGGAATCAGCCCCAGCATTTT	CSSREGNQPQHF
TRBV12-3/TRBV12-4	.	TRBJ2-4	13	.	TGTGCCAGCAGAGAGGGGGCCAAAAACATTCAGTACTTC	CASREGAKNIQYF
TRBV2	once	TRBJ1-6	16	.	TGTGCCAGCAGTTTGACAGACGGTGATAATAATTCACCCCTCCACTTT	CASSLTDGDNNSPLHF
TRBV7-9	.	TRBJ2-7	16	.	TGTGCCAGCTCGCCGTCAGTCGGGGTAGTCGGGTACGAGCAGTACTTC	CASSPSVGVVGYEQYF
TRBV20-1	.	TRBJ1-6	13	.	TGCAGTGCTAGTCAGGGGTATAATTCACCCCTCCACTTT	CSASQGYNSPLHF
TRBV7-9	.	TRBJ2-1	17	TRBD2	TGTGCCAGCAGCCGATCGAGACTAGCGGGAGAGTACAATGAGCAGTTCTTC	CASSRSRLAGEYNEQFF
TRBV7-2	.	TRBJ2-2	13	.	TGTGCCAGCAGCTTAAAGGGTACCGGGGAGCTGTTTTTT	CASSLKGTGELFF
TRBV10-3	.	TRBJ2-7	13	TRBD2	TGTGCCTCCAAGGCGGGGGACTCCTACGAGCAGTACTTC	CASKAGDSYEQYF
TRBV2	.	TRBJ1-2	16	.	TGTGCCAGCAGTGGGGGTGGTTGGGGGGCGCTGAATGGCTACACCTTC	CASSGGGWGALNGYTF
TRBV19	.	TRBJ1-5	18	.	TGTGCCAGTAGTATAGGGGAAAGCGGGGGGTTTAGGGATCAGCCCCAGCATTTT	CASSIGESGGFRDQPQHF
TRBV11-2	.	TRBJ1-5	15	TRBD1	TGTGCCAGCCCCTTACAGGGGACTAGCAATCAGCCCCAGCATTTT	CASPLQGTSNQPQHF
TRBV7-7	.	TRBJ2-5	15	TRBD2	TGTGCCAGCAGCCCAACTAGCGGAGGGCAAGAGACCCAGTACTTC	CASSPTSGGQETQYF
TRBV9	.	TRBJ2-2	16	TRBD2	TGTGCCAGCAGCGTGGGACTAGCGGGAGTAACCGGGGAGCTGTTTTTT	CASSVGLAGVTGELFF
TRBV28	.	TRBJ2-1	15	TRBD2	TGTGCCAGTCCGGCGGGACTAGCGGGAGGGGATGAGCAGTTCTTC	CASPAGLAGGDEQFF
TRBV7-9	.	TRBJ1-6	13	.	TGTGCCAGCAGCTTAGATCTGGGAAGATCCCTCCACTTT	CASSLDLGRSLHF
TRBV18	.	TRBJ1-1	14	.	TGTGCCAGCTCACCTTCAGGGCTGTACACTGAAGCTTTCTTT	CASSPSGLYTEAFF
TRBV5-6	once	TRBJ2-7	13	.	TGTGCCAGCAGCTCGGCGCGGTCCTACGAGCAGTACTTC	CASSSARSYEQYF
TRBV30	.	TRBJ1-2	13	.	TGTGCCTGGAGTGTACAGGCTTCATCGGGCTACACCTTC	CAWSVQASSGYTF
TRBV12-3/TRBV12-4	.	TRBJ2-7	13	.	TGTGCCAGCAGTCGGGGCAGGGTGGACGAGCAGTACTTC	CASSRGRVDEQYF
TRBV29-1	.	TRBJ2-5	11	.	TGCAGCGGCTGGACCCAAGAGACCCAGTACTTC	CSGWTQETQYF
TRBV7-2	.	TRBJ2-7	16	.	TGTGCCAGCAGCTTAGTGGTGGCGGTTCCGAACTACGAGCAGTACTTC	CASSLVVAVPNYEQYF
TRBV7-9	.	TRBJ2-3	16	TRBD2	TGTGCCAGCAGCCGCGTTTGGGCGGGAGTTGGAGATACGCAGTATTTT	CASSRVWAGVGDTQYF
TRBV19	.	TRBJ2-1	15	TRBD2	TGTGCCAGCTCCCAAACTAGCGGGAGGGGCAATGAGCAGTTCTTC	CASSQTSGRGNEQFF
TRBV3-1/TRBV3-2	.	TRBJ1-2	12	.	TGTGCCAGCAGCTACAGTGCTTATGGCTACACCTTC	CASSYSAYGYTF
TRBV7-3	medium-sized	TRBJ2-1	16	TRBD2	TGTGCCAGCAGCCCCACGCCGGGACTAACTTACAATGAGCAGTTCTTC	CASSPTPGLTYNEQFF
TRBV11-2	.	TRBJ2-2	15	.	TGTGCCAGCAGCTCCGCCCGGGGATGGACCGGGGAGCTGTTTTTT	CASSSARGWTGELFF
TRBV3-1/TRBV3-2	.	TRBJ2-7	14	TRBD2	TGTGCCAGCAGCCTCCCCGGGACTAGTATCGAGCAGTACTTC	CASSLPGTSIEQYF
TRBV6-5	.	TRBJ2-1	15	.	TGTGCCACTCGTGTTCAGGTTTCGACCTACAATGAGCAGTTCTTC	CATRVQVSTYNEQFF
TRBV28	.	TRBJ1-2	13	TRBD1	TGTGCCATCGTCAGGGGGCAAAGCTATGGCTACACCTTC	CAIVRGQSYGYTF
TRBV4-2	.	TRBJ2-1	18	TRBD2	TGTGCCAGCAGCCAACCCCTAGCGGGAGGGCCAAGGAGAGATGAGCAGTTCTTC	CASSQPLAGGPRRDEQFF
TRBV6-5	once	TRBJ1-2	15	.	TGTGCCAGCAGTTACAAATTAGGGGCTAACTATGGCTACACCTTC	CASSYKLGANYGYTF
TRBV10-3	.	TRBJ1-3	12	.	TGTGCCATCGAGGGAGCTGGAAACACCATATATTTT	CAIEGAGNTIYF
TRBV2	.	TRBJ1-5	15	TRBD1	TGTGCCAGCAGTGAACGACAGGGAAGGAATCAGCCCCAGCATTTT	CASSERQGRNQPQHF
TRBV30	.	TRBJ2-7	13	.	TGTGCCTGGAGTGTACAAGGGGGTTACGAGCAGTACTTC	CAWSVQGGYEQYF
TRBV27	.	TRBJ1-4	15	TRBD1	TGTGCCAGCAGATTACAGGGGGCAGCTAATGAAAAACTGTTTTTT	CASRLQGAANEKLFF
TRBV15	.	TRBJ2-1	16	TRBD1	TGTGCCACCAGCAGAGAGGCTGGGACAGGGAGCAATGAGCAGTTCTTC	CATSREAGTGSNEQFF
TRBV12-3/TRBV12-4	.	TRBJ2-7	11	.	TGTGCCAGCAGTCGACGCAACGAGCAGTACTTC	CASSRRNEQYF
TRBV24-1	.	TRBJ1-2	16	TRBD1	TGTGCCACCAGTGATCCGCAGGGGGCTACTAACTATGGCTACACCTTC	CATSDPQGATNYGYTF
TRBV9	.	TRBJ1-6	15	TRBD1	TGTGCCAGCAGCCCCGGGACAGGGGGAGATTCACCCCTCCACTTT	CASSPGTGGDSPLHF
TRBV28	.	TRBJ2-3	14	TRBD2	TGTGCCAGCAGAAACAGCGGGAGCGCAGATACGCAGTATTTT	CASRNSGSADTQYF